The clone carrying this T cell receptor beta chain has just one count. This sample is part of a study of shared clonotypes between healthy human individuals. Clones were read by immunoSEQ multiplex PCR, and TCRdb kept only the in-frame ones, dropping some. The table lists approximately 480,000 clones, about 80% of them singletons. The study enrolled healthy HIV-negative adults without recent acute infections or vaccinations as donors. Every donor was a Caucasian adult from Nashville, Tennessee. Unsorted samples relied on tens of millions of PBMCs, which served as the source of genomic DNA. V was pared by 1 base and J by 9 bases, with 13 bases between. Germline values: CDR1 SNHLY, CDR2 FYNNEI. The CDR3 runs to 13 residues.

The receptor was derived from a woman between 40 and 50 years old in good health. Some clones in this sample may be carry-over from other donors' samples. The specimen was PBMCs. J is TRBJ2-7 and V is TRBV2; D gene unclear. The CDR3 region has the DNA TGTGCCAGCAGTGAAGGACCGATTCTAGGGCAGTACTTC. Translation: CASSEGPILGQYF.